This TCR beta chain was sequenced for a study of T cells in women clearing cervical HPV infection. The wider study: Cases: HPV16-related CIN3 or worse on histology, a couple of invasive cancers. For cases, blood was sampled a median 149 days after lesion detection, interquartile range roughly 90 to 230 days. Overall study results and limits: TRBV6-7 abundance was lower in cases than controls (around 0.1% versus 0.15%).

The CDR3 runs 13 residues. The germline V and J ends were trimmed by 3 bases and 5 bases, with 11 bases remaining between them. The germline V gene encodes CDR1 DFQATT and CDR2 SNEGSKA (reference sequence). With regard to this clone: Its antigen is not identified. The sequence runs out 3 residues before the end of the CDR3; the remainder is reconstructed from the germline J gene.

Sequencing used immunoSEQ multiplex PCR; TCRdb keeps in-frame clones, though not all of them. The data show some 31,000 clones, and the top ten clones hold approximately 1.5%. The TCR comes from a woman aged 18-70 years with a cervical HPV16 infection that either progressed to CIN3+ or cleared (not recorded which). The chain employs TRBV20-1 and TRBJ2-1, with D uncertain. The sample was blood buffy coat. CDR3 protein: CSARRLKNNEQFF. The DNA read from the CDR3 is TGCAGTGCTAGGCGACTGAAAAACAATGAG.